This entry describes one T cell receptor (beta chain). Its specificity is unknown. This record belongs to a study of OX40 agonist ivuxolimab in advanced cancers. Study details: A male proportion of under 90% was recorded, with mean age approximately 57 years and range about 20 to 79. Partial responses were observed in three patients, of whom one had hepatocellular carcinoma and two had cutaneous melanoma.

CDR1 and CDR2 (germline): MGHRA, YSYEKL. There are 15 residues in the CDR3. Trimming stripped 2 bases from V and 4 bases from J, with 13 bases between. Data came from immunoSEQ multiplex PCR; TCRdb stores just in-frame clones and leaves some out. There are roughly 30,000 clones in the sample; 75% to 90% occur only once, and about 30% lies in the top ten. At baseline, cycle 4 day 1, and cycle 7 day 1, blood was sampled. General study findings and limits: Part of the nonresponder group also had normalized T-cell clonal expansion that was low.

The receptor's source is an adult with an advanced solid tumor such as melanoma, head and neck, liver or kidney cancer. The chain links TRBV4-1 to TRBJ2-3; D is perhaps TRBD1 or TRBD2 (5 bases each). The material sequenced was CD4+ or CD8+ T cells sorted from blood, taken in a trial of the OX40 agonist ivuxolimab. The DNA for the CDR3 is TGCGCCAGCAGCCAACTCGGGGCAAGATCAGATACGCAGTATTTT. Translated, it gives CASSQLGARSDTQYF.